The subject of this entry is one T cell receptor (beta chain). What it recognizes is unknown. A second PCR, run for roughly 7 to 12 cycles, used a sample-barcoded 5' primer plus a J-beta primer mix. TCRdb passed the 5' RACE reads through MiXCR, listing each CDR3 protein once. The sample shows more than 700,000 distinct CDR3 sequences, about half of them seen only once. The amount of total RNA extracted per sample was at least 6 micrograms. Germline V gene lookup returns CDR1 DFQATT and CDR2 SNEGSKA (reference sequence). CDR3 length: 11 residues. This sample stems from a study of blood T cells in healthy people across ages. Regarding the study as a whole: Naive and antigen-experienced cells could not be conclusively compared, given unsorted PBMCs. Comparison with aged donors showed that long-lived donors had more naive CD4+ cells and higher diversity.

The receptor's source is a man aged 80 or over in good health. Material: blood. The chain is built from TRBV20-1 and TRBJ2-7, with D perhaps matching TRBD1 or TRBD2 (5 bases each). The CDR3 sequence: CSIGTSYEQYF. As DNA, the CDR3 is TGCAGCATAGGGACGTCCTACGAGCAGTACTTC.